The source of this T cell receptor (beta chain) is a study of identical twins. Germline CDR1 SEHNR, CDR2 FQNEAQ (reference sequence). V shed 3 bases, J shed 4 bases, and the junction held 6 bases outside the gene matches. The CDR3 length is 17 residues. This clonotype was detected ten times or more. In TCRdb, the 5' RACE reads were re-called with MiXCR into one record per CDR3 protein. The sample includes about 210,000 distinct CDR3 sequences, roughly 9.4% of them seen just once. The chain is built from TRBV7-9 and TRBJ2-3, with 14 bases matching TRBD2. Sequencing was performed on memory (CD45RO+) T cells sorted from blood. This TCR was sampled from a woman aged 18-29 years in good health. CDR3: CASSLGRLAGGPDTQYF. The CDR3 bases are TGTGCCAGCAGCTTGGGAAGACTAGCGGGAGGGCCAGATACGCAGTATTTT.